The 21 T cell receptor beta chains listed next were all sequenced from one sample in a study of OX40 agonist ivuxolimab in advanced cancers. The library was made by the immunoSEQ multiplex PCR assay. Imported from immuneACCESS, the table was reduced by TCRdb to in-frame sequences with V and J called. These copies leave out some clones; in studies compared against another copy, an unresolved V gene accounts for under half, and the cause of the remainder is not known. Present in this sample are fewer than 30,000 clones, roughly 84% of which were seen just once. The top ten clonotypes cover 15% to 20% of the sample. The specimen comprised CD4+ or CD8+ T cells sorted from blood, sampled in a trial of the OX40 agonist ivuxolimab. The receptors derive from an adult with an advanced solid tumor such as melanoma, head and neck, liver or kidney cancer.

The chain has TRBV15 and TRBJ1-1; D unclear. Trimming shortened V by 5 bases and J by 0 bases, and 4 bases separated the two germline ends. This CDR3 has 12 amino acids. Looked up from germline, CDR1 is LNHNV and CDR2 is YYDKDF (reference sequence). CDR3 in amino acids: CATSALNTEAFF. Here the CDR3 DNA reads TGTGCCACCAGCGCTCTGAACACTGAAGCTTTCTTT.

The chain recombines TRBV5-1 with TRBJ2-2; 7 bases line up with TRBD1. Germline V gene sequence: CDR1 SGHRS, CDR2 YFSETQ. The CDR3 length is 14 residues. V lost 0 bases to trimming and J lost 5 bases; unmatched junction nucleotides: 1. The CDR3 loop reads CASSLAGGTGELFF. In nucleotides, the CDR3 is TGCGCCAGCAGCTTGGCAGGGGGAACCGGGGAGCTGTTTTTT.

The J gene is TRBJ1-5, the V gene TRBV6-1; D unclear. From germline, CDR1 is MNHNS and CDR2 SASEGT. The V and J ends lost 3 bases and 3 bases respectively, with 0 bases between them. This CDR3 region has 11 residues. CDR3 bases: TGTGCCAGCAGTGACAATCAGCCCCAGCATTTT. Residues: CASSDNQPQHF.

V is TRBV19 and J is TRBJ2-1; 9 nucleotides match TRBD1. The germline V gene has CDR1 LNHDA and CDR2 SQIVND (reference sequence). The V gene end was trimmed by 9 bases and the J gene end by 8 bases; junction bases not matched to a gene: 20. The CDR3 is 17 amino acids. The CDR3 loop reads CASSTGGAAGAPHEQFF. In DNA form, the CDR3 reads TGTGCCAGCTCGACAGGGGGTGCTGCGGGGGCTCCTCATGAGCAGTTCTTC.

This chain links TRBV6-5 with TRBJ1-1; D unclear. The ends were cut back, 0 bases at V and 7 bases at J, with 3 bases in the middle. CDR1 is MNHEY, CDR2 SVGAGI, per germline. The CDR3 is 11 residues long. DNA for the CDR3: TGTGCCAGCAGTTACTCCAGTGAAGCTTTCTTT. It yields the protein CASSYSSEAFF.

This clone is a singleton in its sample. The rearrangement links TRBV7-2 to TRBJ2-7; D is undetermined. Germline lookup yields CDR1 SGHTA and CDR2 FQGNSA. This CDR3 contains 15 residues. Trimming took 0 bases from V and 6 from J, leaving 15 bases between them. CDR3 region: CASSLAWVANSEQYF. The CDR3 nucleotides read TGTGCCAGCAGCTTAGCGTGGGTTGCAAATTCCGAGCAGTACTTC.

The chain recombines TRBV21-1 with TRBJ1-2. TRBV21-1 is reported as a pseudogene. The CDR3 covers 13 residues. CDR3 loop: CASSNSLLFGYTF. CDR3 DNA sequence: TGTGCCAGCAGCAATTCCCTATTATTCGGCTACACCTTC.

The chain combines TRBV7-8 with TRBJ2-3, with 7 bases aligning to TRBD2. Germline V CDR1 and CDR2: SGHVS, FQNEAQ. The CDR3 loop spans 16 amino acids. The V and J ends lost 5 bases and 2 bases, in that order; junction bases with no gene match: 10. CDR3 sequence reads: CASSPLAAPPTDTQYF. CDR3 coding DNA: TGTGCCAGCAGCCCTCTAGCGGCGCCTCCCACAGATACGCAGTATTTT.

This clone is labeled as medium-sized. J is TRBJ2-5 and V is TRBV6-5; weak D call: TRBD2 (6 bases). Germline assignment: CDR1 MNHEY and CDR2 SVGAGI. V was trimmed by 2 bases and J by 4 bases, leaving 17 bases between them. The CDR3 length is 16 residues. The CDR3 sequence is CASSYVAGQGGETQYF. As DNA, the CDR3 is TGTGCCAGCAGTTACGTTGCGGGGCAAGGAGGAGAGACCCAGTACTTC.

This chain uses TRBV7-9 with TRBJ1-2; D may be TRBD1 (5 bases). CDR1 and CDR2 (germline): SEHNR, FQNEAQ (reference sequence). CDR3 length: 14 amino acids. V lost 5 bases and J 3 bases, leaving 13 bases between the germline ends. CDR3 sequence: CASSPRLGDYGYTF. The CDR3 bases are TGTGCCAGCAGCCCAAGGTTGGGGGACTATGGCTACACCTTC.

The chain has TRBV9 and TRBJ2-2; TRBD1 or TRBD2 may be the D gene (5 bases each). The V and J ends lost 0 bases and 3 bases respectively, with 6 bases between them. Germline assignment: CDR1 SGDLS and CDR2 YYNGEE. This CDR3 is built from 14 residues. CDR3 sequence reads: CASSVGGDTGELFF. The CDR3 DNA sequence: TGTGCCAGCAGCGTAGGAGGGGACACCGGGGAGCTGTTTTTT.

The CDR3, as DNA: TGTGCCAGCAGCAGGGGGCCCGGGCCCTACGAGCAGTACTTC. Protein sequence: CASSRGPGPYEQYF. The chain carries TRBV25-1 and TRBJ2-7; TRBD1 aligns across 8 bases. J was trimmed by 2 bases and V by 6 bases; bases with no gene match: 6. Germline V gene lookup returns CDR1 MGHDK and CDR2 SYGVNS. The CDR3 is made up of 14 amino acids.

The chain has TRBV28 and TRBJ2-5, with D perhaps given as TRBD1 or TRBD2 (7 bases each). The CDR3 runs to 17 residues. Germline assignment: CDR1 MDHEN and CDR2 SYDVKM. The ends were cut back, 7 bases at V and 2 bases at J, with 23 bases in the middle. The CDR3: CASTHNGGTEYQETQYF. CDR3 nucleotides: TGTGCCAGCACTCACAACGGGGGGACAGAATATCAAGAGACCCAGTACTTC.

This chain links TRBV5-1 with TRBJ2-4; 9 bases fit TRBD2. This CDR3 comprises 14 residues. J gave up 7 bases and V 4 bases, and 6 bases lay outside the gene matches. Per germline, CDR1 SGHRS and CDR2 YFSETQ. CDR3: CASSPRGGDNIQYF. CDR3 nucleotide sequence: TGCGCCAGCAGCCCCCGCGGGGGGGATAACATTCAGTACTTC.

The V gene is TRBV4-1, the J gene TRBJ2-1; D is undetermined. Trimming shortened V by 3 bases and J by 3 bases, and 3 bases separated the two germline ends. Germline V lookup: CDR1 MGHRA, CDR2 YSYEKL. The CDR3 is 12 residues long. CDR3 DNA sequence: TGCGCCAGCAGCCATAGCTACAATGAGCAGTTCTTC. It translates to CASSHSYNEQFF.

The chain recombines TRBV11-3 with TRBJ1-5; D gene uncertain. V lost 4 bases and J lost 0, with 13 bases in between. The CDR3 spans 16 residues. The germline CDR1 and CDR2 sequences are SGHNT and YENEEA. For the CDR3, the DNA is TGTGCCAGCAGCTCCAAGGCACGGGGTAGCAATCAGCCCCAGCATTTT. Residues: CASSSKARGSNQPQHF.

V and J are TRBV4-3 and TRBJ1-3; D perhaps matches TRBD1 (5 bases). The V gene's germline CDR1 is LGHNA and CDR2 YSLEER. CDR3 size: 17 residues. With 1 base removed from V and 2 bases from J, the gap between germline ends came to 15 bases. For the CDR3, the DNA is TGCGCCAGCAGCCAAGGAGGGGCAGGCCTGCCTGGAAACACCATATATTTT. Residues: CASSQGGAGLPGNTIYF.

The J gene is TRBJ2-1, the V gene TRBV5-6; weak D call: TRBD1 (6 bases). Germline V lookup: CDR1 SGHDT, CDR2 YYEEEE. This CDR3 region has 15 residues. Trimming shortened V by 2 bases and J by 6 bases, and 15 bases separated the two germline ends. CDR3 sequence: CASSLFQGIVNEQFF. The DNA for the CDR3 is TGTGCCAGCAGCTTATTCCAGGGGATCGTCAATGAGCAGTTCTTC. The entire variable domain, with the rest obtained from reference TRBV5-6 and TRBJ2-1, is as follows: DAGVTQSPTHLIKTRGQQVTLRCSPKSGHDTVSWYQQALGQGPQFIFQYYEEEERQRGNFPDRFSGHQFPNYSSELNVNALLLGDSALYLCASSLFQGIVNEQFFGPGTRLTVL.

The rearrangement joins TRBV9 to TRBJ2-7; D is unclear. Germline-derived CDR1 and CDR2 are SGDLS and YYNGEE. The CDR3 has 13 amino acids. Between the trimmed V and J ends, which lost 3 bases and 6 bases, there was a span of 13 bases. The CDR3 is CASSASGRREQYF. CDR3 nucleotides: TGTGCCAGCAGCGCCTCCGGCAGGCGCGAGCAGTACTTC.

Of note for this clone: This CDR3 fails to terminate in the conserved phenylalanine or tryptophan, so it likely reflects a read error. The chain is built from TRBV2 and TRBJ2-7; the D is unclear. Germline V gene sequence: CDR1 SNHLY, CDR2 FYNNEI. The CDR3 contains 13 residues. V was shortened by 6 bases and J by 5 bases, with 14 bases between the two germline ends. The CDR3 sequence: CASSALDRHEQYL. The DNA of the CDR3 is TGTGCCAGCAGCGCCCTCGACCGCCACGAGCAGTACCTC.

This clone has a single count. The V and J genes are TRBV7-8 and TRBJ1-5; unclear D gene. The CDR3 is 15 residues long. V was trimmed by 1 base and J by 6 bases, leaving 13 bases between them. Per germline, CDR1 SGHVS and CDR2 FQNEAQ. The CDR3 DNA is TGTGCCAGCAGCTTAGGATTTGGGGTGGGTCAGCCCCAGCATTTT. The encoded protein is CASSLGFGVGQPQHF.